This TCR beta chain was captured in a study of blood T cell repertoires in COVID-19. Methods used by the authors: Researchers report that nucleated cell counts were estimated from reference gene primer amplification. The method was immunoSEQ multiplex PCR; TCRdb's version includes in-frame clones alone and lacks a portion of them. V, J and clone size were drawn from that table, and D and trimming were deduced from the DNA. The sample gives about 26,000 clones, roughly 82% of which show up once; 1.8% is in the top ten. Per the germline V gene, CDR1 is MDHEN and CDR2 is SYDVKM. V shed 2 bases and J 4 bases; nucleotides not matched to a gene: 3. The CDR3 is 16 amino acids.

The clonotype was recovered from a man aged 80 or over with active or convalescent COVID-19. Sequenced sample: peripheral blood. V usage is TRBV28 and J usage is TRBJ2-3, with 13 bases aligning to TRBD2. DNA of the CDR3: TGTGCCAGCAGTTTACCACTAGCGGGAGGGGCAGATACGCAGTATTTT. This gives the protein CASSLPLAGGADTQYF.